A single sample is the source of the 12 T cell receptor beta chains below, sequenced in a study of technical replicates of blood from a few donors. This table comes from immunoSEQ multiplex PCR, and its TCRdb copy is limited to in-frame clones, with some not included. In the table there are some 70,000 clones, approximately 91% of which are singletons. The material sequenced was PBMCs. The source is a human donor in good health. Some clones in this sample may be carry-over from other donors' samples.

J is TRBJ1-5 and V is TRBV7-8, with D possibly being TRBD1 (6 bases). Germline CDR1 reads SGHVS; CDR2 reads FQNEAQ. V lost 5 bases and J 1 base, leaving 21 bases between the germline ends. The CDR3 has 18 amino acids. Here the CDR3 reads CASSPEVHRVMSNQPQHF. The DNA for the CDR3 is TGTGCCAGCAGCCCTGAAGTTCACAGGGTAATGAGCAATCAGCCCCAGCATTTT.

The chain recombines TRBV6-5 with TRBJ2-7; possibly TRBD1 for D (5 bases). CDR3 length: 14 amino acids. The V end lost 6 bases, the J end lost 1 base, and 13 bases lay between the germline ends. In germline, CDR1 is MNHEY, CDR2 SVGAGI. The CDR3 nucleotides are TGTGCCAGCAGCGTAAGACAGACTTCCTACGAGCAGTACTTC. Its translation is CASSVRQTSYEQYF.

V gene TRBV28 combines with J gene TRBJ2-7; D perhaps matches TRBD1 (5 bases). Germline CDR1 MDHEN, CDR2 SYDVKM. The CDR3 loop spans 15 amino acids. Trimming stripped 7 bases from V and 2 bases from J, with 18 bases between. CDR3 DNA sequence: TGTGCCAGCACCGATGTAGGGGCAGCCGCCTACGAGCAGTACTTC. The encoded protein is CASTDVGAAAYEQYF.

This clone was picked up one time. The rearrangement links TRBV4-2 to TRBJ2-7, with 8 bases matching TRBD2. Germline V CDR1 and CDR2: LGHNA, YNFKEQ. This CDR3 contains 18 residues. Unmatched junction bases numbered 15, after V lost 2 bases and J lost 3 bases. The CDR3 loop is CASSQTGSSGLGLYEQYF. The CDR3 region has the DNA TGTGCCAGCAGCCAAACCGGGTCTAGCGGGTTGGGGCTCTACGAGCAGTACTTC.

The CDR3 region is CASGAGTGVNIQYF. CDR3 DNA: TGTGCTAGTGGCGCGGGGACAGGGGTTAACATTCAGTACTTC. The rearrangement links TRBV12-5 to TRBJ2-4; 10 bases align to TRBD1. Unmatched junction bases numbered 6, after V lost 6 bases and J lost 7 bases. Germline CDR1 and CDR2: LGHNT and FRNRAP. The CDR3 is 14 residues long.

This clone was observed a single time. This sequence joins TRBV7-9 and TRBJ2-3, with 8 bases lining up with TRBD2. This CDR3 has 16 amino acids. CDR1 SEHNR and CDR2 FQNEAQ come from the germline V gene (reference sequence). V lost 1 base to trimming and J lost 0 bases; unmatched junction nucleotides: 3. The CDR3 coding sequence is TGTGCCAGCAGCTTAGGGCAGCGGGGGAGCACAGATACGCAGTATTTT. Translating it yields CASSLGQRGSTDTQYF.

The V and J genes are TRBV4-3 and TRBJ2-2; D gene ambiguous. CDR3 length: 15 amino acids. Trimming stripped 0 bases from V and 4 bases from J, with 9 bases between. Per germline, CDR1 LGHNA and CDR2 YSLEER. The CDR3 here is CASSQDTRGTGELFF. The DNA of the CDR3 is TGCGCCAGCAGCCAAGATACGAGAGGCACCGGGGAGCTGTTTTTT.

The CDR3 nucleotides are TGTGCCAGCAGCCCGCGGGGGGGCTATAACACTGAAGCTTTCTTT. The encoded protein is CASSPRGGYNTEAFF. This chain links TRBV5-6 with TRBJ1-1; possible D gene TRBD1, 6 bases. The length of the CDR3 is 15 residues. The V gene's germline CDR1 is SGHDT and CDR2 YYEEEE. The ends were cut back, 4 bases at V and 2 bases at J, with 15 bases in the middle.

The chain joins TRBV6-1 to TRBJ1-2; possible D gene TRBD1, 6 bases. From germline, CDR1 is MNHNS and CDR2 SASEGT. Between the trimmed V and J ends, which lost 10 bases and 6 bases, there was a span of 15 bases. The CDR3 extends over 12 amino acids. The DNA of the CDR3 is TGTGCCACCTCGGCCAGGGGACATGGCTACACCTTC. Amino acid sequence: CATSARGHGYTF.

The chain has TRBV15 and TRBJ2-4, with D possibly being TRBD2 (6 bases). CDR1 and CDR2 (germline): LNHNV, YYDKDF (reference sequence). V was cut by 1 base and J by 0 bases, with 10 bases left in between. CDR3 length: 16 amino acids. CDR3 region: CATSRAGGKAKNIQYF. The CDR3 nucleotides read TGTGCCACCAGCAGAGCCGGCGGGAAAGCCAAAAACATTCAGTACTTC.

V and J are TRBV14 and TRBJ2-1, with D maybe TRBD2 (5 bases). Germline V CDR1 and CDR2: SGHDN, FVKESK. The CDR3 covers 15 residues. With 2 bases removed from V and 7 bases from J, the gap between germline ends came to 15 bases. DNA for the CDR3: TGTGCCAGCAGCCAACTGGGGTCGGGGTGGAATGAGCAGTTCTTC. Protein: CASSQLGSGWNEQFF.

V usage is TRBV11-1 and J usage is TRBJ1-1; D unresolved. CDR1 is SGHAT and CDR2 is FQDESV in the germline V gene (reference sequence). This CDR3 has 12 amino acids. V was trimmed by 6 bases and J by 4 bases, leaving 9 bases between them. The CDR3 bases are TGTGCCAGCAGTATGCAGATCACTGAAGCTTTCTTT. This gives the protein CASSMQITEAFF.